Listed below are T cell receptor beta chains from one sample, sequenced in a study of regulatory T cells in long-lasting Graves disease. TCRdb reprocessed the multiplex PCR reads with MiXCR, giving one entry per CDR3 protein. The data hold some 370,000 distinct CDR3 sequences, with 23% observed a single time. The sequences come from peripheral blood mononuclear cells (PBMCs), collected when the disease was refractory, from a patient treated with antithyroid drugs. All receptors come from a woman in her forties with Graves disease. Both conserved end residues are part of each CDR3. Each record gives: D gene, V gene, J gene, clone size, CDR3 DNA, CDR3 protein. A D gene is named only where the DNA matches it firmly. The size field is filled for only some rows; it gives once, few, many or a size class.

D: TRBD1; V: TRBV4-1; J: TRBJ1-2; size: .; DNA: TGCGCCAGCAGCCAAGCCCTCAGGGACAGCCTGTGGGGCTACACCTTC; CDR3: CASSQALRDSLWGYTF
D: TRBD2; V: TRBV3-1; J: TRBJ2-7; size: .; DNA: TGTGCCAGCAGCCATTACGGGACTAGCCAGTCCTACGAGCAGTACTTC; CDR3: CASSHYGTSQSYEQYF
D: .; V: TRBV6-1; J: TRBJ1-1; size: few; DNA: TGTGCCAGCAGCCAAACCAATAGGGGCTCTGAAGCTTTCTTT; CDR3: CASSQTNRGSEAFF
D: .; V: TRBV3-1; J: TRBJ2-7; size: .; DNA: TGTGCCAGCAGCCCGACGGACCCTTCCTACGAGCAGTACTTC; CDR3: CASSPTDPSYEQYF
D: .; V: TRBV6-2/TRBV6-3; J: TRBJ2-7; size: many; DNA: TGTGCCAGCAGTTCTCTAAAGAGGACCGAGGAGCAGTACTTC; CDR3: CASSSLKRTEEQYF
D: .; V: TRBV6-5; J: TRBJ1-1; size: few; DNA: TGTGCCAGCAGTTACGGGGGACCTGAAGCTTTCTTT; CDR3: CASSYGGPEAFF
D: TRBD1; V: TRBV28; J: TRBJ1-1; size: many; DNA: TGTGCCAGCAGCACCTACCCAGGGGGGACTTTCTTT; CDR3: CASSTYPGGTFF
D: TRBD1; V: TRBV7-9; J: TRBJ2-2; size: many; DNA: TGTGCCAGCAGCTTGGGACAGGCGAACACCGGGGAGCTGTTTTTT; CDR3: CASSLGQANTGELFF
D: TRBD1; V: TRBV4-2; J: TRBJ2-7; size: .; DNA: TGTGCCAGCAGCCCGTCTAGTGGCGGACAGGGCCTCTACGAGCAGTACTTC; CDR3: CASSPSSGGQGLYEQYF
D: .; V: TRBV18; J: TRBJ1-2; size: .; DNA: TGTGCCAGCTCACCCTATGGGACATCGAGCTACACCTTC; CDR3: CASSPYGTSSYTF
D: TRBD2; V: TRBV7-3; J: TRBJ2-7; size: .; DNA: TGTGCCAGCTTTAGCGGGAGTGCCTACGAGCAGTACTTC; CDR3: CASFSGSAYEQYF
D: TRBD1; V: TRBV10-3; J: TRBJ1-1; size: many; DNA: TGTGCCATCAGTGAGGGACAGGGGTTTGGTGAAGCTTTCTTT; CDR3: CAISEGQGFGEAFF
D: .; V: TRBV28; J: TRBJ2-7; size: few; DNA: TGTGCCAGCAGTTCTCACCGGGACGGTACCTACGAGCAGTACTTC; CDR3: CASSSHRDGTYEQYF
D: .; V: TRBV7-2; J: TRBJ1-1; size: many; DNA: TGTGCCAGCAGTCGGACTACTACCACTGAAGCTTTCTTT; CDR3: CASSRTTTTEAFF
D: .; V: TRBV4-1; J: TRBJ1-3; size: few; DNA: TGCGCCAGCAGCCAAGTTGGCTGGCTAATGAACACCATATATTTT; CDR3: CASSQVGWLMNTIYF
D: .; V: TRBV5-6; J: TRBJ1-1; size: few; DNA: TGTGCCAGCAGCTTGCCAGGGGTGGACACTGAAGCTTTCTTT; CDR3: CASSLPGVDTEAFF
D: .; V: TRBV20-1; J: TRBJ1-5; size: few; DNA: TGCAGTGCTAAAAGGGACGGACCCATCAATCAGCCCCAGCATTTT; CDR3: CSAKRDGPINQPQHF
D: .; V: TRBV2; J: TRBJ2-5; size: many; DNA: TGTGCCAGCAGGCTAAAGTTAGAGACCCAGTACTTC; CDR3: CASRLKLETQYF
D: TRBD1; V: TRBV6-1; J: TRBJ2-5; size: .; DNA: TGTGCCAGCAGGAGGGGACAGTTCACAGGGGAGACCCAGTACTTC; CDR3: CASRRGQFTGETQYF
D: .; V: TRBV7-2; J: TRBJ2-2; size: .; DNA: TGTGCCAGCACCCGAGCGGTTACGAACACCGGGGAGCTGTTTTTT; CDR3: CASTRAVTNTGELFF
D: TRBD1; V: TRBV7-9; J: TRBJ1-1; size: few; DNA: TGTGCCAGCAGCCAAGGGACAGGGGAAGACACTGAAGCTTTCTTT; CDR3: CASSQGTGEDTEAFF
D: .; V: TRBV4-1; J: TRBJ1-3; size: many; DNA: TGTGCCAGCAGCCAAGATGACAGGTCTGGAAACACCATATATTTT; CDR3: CASSQDDRSGNTIYF
D: TRBD2; V: TRBV2; J: TRBJ2-1; size: .; DNA: TGTGCCAGCAGCTTAGTGATAGGACTAGCGGGAGGTAGGTACCAGAATGAGCAGTTCTTC; CDR3: CASSLVIGLAGGRYQNEQFF
D: .; V: TRBV19; J: TRBJ2-1; size: few; DNA: TGTGCCAGTACAGGGGGGAATGAGCAGTTCTTC; CDR3: CASTGGNEQFF
D: TRBD1; V: TRBV7-9; J: TRBJ2-7; size: few; DNA: TGTGCCAGCAGCCGACCGACAGGGGGCGGAAGGGACGAGCAGTACTTC; CDR3: CASSRPTGGGRDEQYF
D: .; V: TRBV28; J: TRBJ2-3; size: .; DNA: TGTGCCAGCCTGGACAGAGTCACAGATACGCAGTATTTT; CDR3: CASLDRVTDTQYF
D: .; V: TRBV7-8; J: TRBJ2-2; size: .; DNA: TGTGCCAGCAGCTTAGCGGCTGGGTCCGGGGAGCTGCTTTTT; CDR3: CASSLAAGSGELLF
D: TRBD1; V: TRBV25-1; J: TRBJ2-2; size: .; DNA: TGTGCCAGCAGTGGCGACAGGGGACGAACCGGGGAGCTGTTTTTT; CDR3: CASSGDRGRTGELFF
D: .; V: TRBV12-3/TRBV12-4; J: TRBJ2-7; size: few; DNA: TGTGCCAGCACCGCGGGACTGCCTTTGGAGCAGTACTTC; CDR3: CASTAGLPLEQYF
D: TRBD2; V: TRBV15; J: TRBJ2-1; size: .; DNA: TGTGCCACCAGCAGAGCCACTAGCGGGCCCTACAATGAGCAGTTCTTC; CDR3: CATSRATSGPYNEQFF
D: .; V: TRBV20-1; J: TRBJ2-7; size: few; DNA: TGCAGCGCGGACCCGGGACACGACTCCTACGAGCAGTACTTC; CDR3: CSADPGHDSYEQYF
D: TRBD1; V: TRBV19; J: TRBJ1-1; size: .; DNA: TGTGCCAGTAGTATTGCCACAGGGGGCTATACTGAAGCTTTCTTT; CDR3: CASSIATGGYTEAFF
D: .; V: TRBV13; J: TRBJ2-7; size: few; DNA: TGTGCCAGCAGCTTCACACGCCGGGCCCTAAGCGGGTACGAGCAGTACTTC; CDR3: CASSFTRRALSGYEQYF